This T cell receptor (beta chain) was identified during a study of PD-1 blockade in classical Hodgkin lymphoma. Documented time point: cycle 4 day 1 (C4D1), after less than 7 weeks of nivolumab. The patients all showed relapse after autologous stem cell transplantation, while their brentuximab vedotin exposure varied. CDR3 length: 15 amino acids. V lost 0 bases, J lost 2 bases, and 8 bases lay in between. Germline loops: CDR1 GTSNPN, CDR2 SVGIG (reference sequence). Study-wide points: Patients who responded completely had about the same baseline diversity as newly diagnosed patients. Significantly greater TCR diversity emerged by C4D1 in CD4+ cells but not CD8+ cells. Later analyses included only patients treated at least 1 year post-ASCT. Reports described newly diagnosed patients as having lower baseline TCR diversity than healthy donors.

Sequenced by immunoSEQ multiplex PCR; TCRdb stores in-frame clones only, minus some. The table has tens of thousands of clones, around two thirds seen once. A few counts support this clone. Antigen: not known. Other DNA sequences of this sample code for an identical CDR3. J is TRBJ2-6 and V is TRBV30; TRBD2 might be the D (6 bases). The source is a human donor with classical Hodgkin lymphoma. This specimen was peripheral blood mononuclear cells (PBMCs), taken before the fourth cycle of nivolumab. The CDR3 region is CAWSVRGTGANVLTF. The CDR3 DNA is TGTGCCTGGAGTGTACGGGGGACTGGGGCCAACGTCCTGACTTTC.